This T cell receptor (beta chain) is drawn from a study of shared clonotypes between healthy human individuals. Here immunoSEQ multiplex PCR was the method, and the copy in TCRdb shows in-frame clones only, minus some. This table holds over 2 million clones, approximately 90% found once. The V and J ends lost 5 bases and 3 bases, in that order; junction bases with no gene match: 7. The length of the CDR3 is 16 residues. From germline, CDR1 is MNHEY and CDR2 SMNVEV (reference sequence). The study drew all its donors from Caucasian adults living in Nashville, Tennessee. The chain is built from TRBV27 and TRBJ2-1, with TRBD1 identical over 10 bases. The receptor comes from a man aged 18 to 29 in good health. Some clones in this sample may be carry-over from other donors' samples. Material for sequencing was naive CD4+ T cells from PBMCs. Documented subset: CD45RA+ positively selected. The CDR3 DNA is TGTGCCAGCAGTCCATCGGGGACAGGGGTCTACAATGAGCAGTTCTTC. Protein product: CASSPSGTGVYNEQFF.